This T cell receptor (beta chain) was profiled in a study of blood T cell repertoires in COVID-19. About the research overall: The study drew acute and convalescent COVID-19 samples from the United States, Italy and Spain.

The V gene's germline CDR1 is MDHEN and CDR2 SYDVKM. The V and J ends lost 5 bases and 0 bases respectively, with 8 bases between them. The CDR3 has 14 residues. The method was immunoSEQ multiplex PCR; TCRdb's version includes in-frame clones alone and lacks a portion of them. The sample has some 380,000 clones, around 90% seen once. The specimen was peripheral blood. The V call is TRBV28, the J call TRBJ2-1, with D tentatively TRBD2 (5 bases). The receptor's source is a young man with active or convalescent COVID-19. The CDR3 DNA reads TGTGCCAGCAGTAAGCGGAGCTCCTACAATGAGCAGTTCTTC. This sequence encodes CASSKRSSYNEQFF.